This entry concerns a single T cell receptor beta chain. This sample was included in a study of blood T cell repertoires in COVID-19. Study information: PBMCs, B-cell-depleted T cells, or T cells provided the cDNA or gDNA that made up the material.

Original data processing: Quantification of nucleated cells was approximated via reference gene primer amplification. Profiling relied on immunoSEQ multiplex PCR, and the TCRdb table lists in-frame clones only, not all of them. The D gene and trimming were derived from the DNA, and the V and J assignments and clone size from that table. The table records roughly 21,000 clones, about 83% of them present only once. The CDR3 consists of 15 residues. Trimming cost V 5 bases and J 0 bases, with 11 bases left between them. The germline CDR1 and CDR2 sequences are SGHAT and FQNNGV. This receptor was taken from a human donor in a cohort sampled during active COVID-19. What was sequenced was peripheral blood. The V gene is TRBV11-2, the J gene TRBJ1-3, with D possibly matching TRBD1 (6 bases). In DNA form, the CDR3 reads TGTGCCAGCAGCCCTGGGGGCAACTCTGGAAACACCATATATTTT. Translating it yields CASSPGGNSGNTIYF.